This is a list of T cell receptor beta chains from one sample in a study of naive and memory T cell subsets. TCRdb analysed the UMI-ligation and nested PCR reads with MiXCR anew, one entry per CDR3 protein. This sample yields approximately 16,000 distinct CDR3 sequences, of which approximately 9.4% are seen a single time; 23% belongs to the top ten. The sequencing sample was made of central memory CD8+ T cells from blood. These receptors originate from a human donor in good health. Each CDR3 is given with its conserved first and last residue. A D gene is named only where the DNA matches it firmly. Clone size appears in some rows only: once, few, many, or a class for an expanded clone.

CDR3 protein: CASSYHPGVLPYEQYF
CDR3 DNA: TGTGCCAGCAGTTATCACCCAGGGGTTCTACCCTACGAGCAGTACTTC
J gene: TRBJ2-7
V gene: TRBV6-2/TRBV6-3
clone size: few
D gene: -

CDR3 protein: CSARDEGWSGPEAFF
CDR3 DNA: TGCAGTGCTAGAGATGAGGGGTGGAGCGGGCCTGAAGCTTTCTTT
J gene: TRBJ1-1
V gene: TRBV20-1
clone size: few
D gene: -

CDR3 protein: CASIGWGPARKFWDGYTF
CDR3 DNA: TGTGCCAGCATCGGTTGGGGCCCGGCGCGGAAGTTTTGGGATGGCTACACCTTC
J gene: TRBJ1-2
V gene: TRBV6-6
clone size: few
D gene: -

CDR3 protein: CASSVGSRTHLTDTQYF
CDR3 DNA: TGTGCCAGCAGCGTAGGTTCTCGAACACACCTCACAGATACGCAGTATTTT
J gene: TRBJ2-3
V gene: TRBV9
clone size: -
D gene: -

CDR3 protein: CASSPSGYEQYF
CDR3 DNA: TGTGCCAGCAGTCCTAGCGGATACGAGCAGTACTTC
J gene: TRBJ2-7
V gene: TRBV7-8
clone size: -
D gene: TRBD2

CDR3 protein: CASSPGEAGTNYGYTF
CDR3 DNA: TGTGCCAGCAGCCCGGGGGAGGCTGGCACTAACTATGGCTACACCTTC
J gene: TRBJ1-2
V gene: TRBV7-6
clone size: few
D gene: -

CDR3 protein: CATSDGTDTGELFF
CDR3 DNA: TGTGCCACCAGTGATGGGACAGATACCGGGGAGCTGTTTTTT
J gene: TRBJ2-2
V gene: TRBV24-1
clone size: many
D gene: TRBD1

CDR3 protein: CASRFTSSDYEQYF
CDR3 DNA: TGTGCCAGCAGATTTACTAGCAGCGACTACGAGCAGTACTTC
J gene: TRBJ2-7
V gene: TRBV7-8
clone size: many
D gene: -

CDR3 protein: CATSDLGYEQYF
CDR3 DNA: TGTGCCACCAGTGATTTGGGATACGAGCAGTACTTC
J gene: TRBJ2-7
V gene: TRBV24-1
clone size: many
D gene: -

CDR3 protein: CASSLEVGHTGELFF
CDR3 DNA: TGCGCCAGCAGCTTGGAGGTCGGACACACCGGGGAGCTGTTTTTT
J gene: TRBJ2-2
V gene: TRBV5-1
clone size: -
D gene: -

CDR3 protein: CASSLEGQSLNQPQHF
CDR3 DNA: TGTGCCAGCAGCTTAGAGGGACAGTCCTTAAATCAGCCCCAGCATTTT
J gene: TRBJ1-5
V gene: TRBV7-9
clone size: -
D gene: TRBD1

CDR3 protein: CASLDGPNYGYTF
CDR3 DNA: TGTGCCAGCCTTGACGGGCCTAACTATGGCTACACCTTC
J gene: TRBJ1-2
V gene: TRBV10-3
clone size: -
D gene: -

CDR3 protein: CASSVAGSYNEQFF
CDR3 DNA: TGTGCCAGCAGCGTAGCCGGCTCCTACAATGAGCAGTTCTTC
J gene: TRBJ2-1
V gene: TRBV9
clone size: many
D gene: -

CDR3 protein: CASSPSGAGGADTQYF
CDR3 DNA: TGCGCCAGCAGCCCCTCCGGGGCAGGGGGCGCTGATACGCAGTATTTT
J gene: TRBJ2-3
V gene: TRBV4-3
clone size: -
D gene: TRBD1

CDR3 protein: CSAPGTSGGAFGNEQFF
CDR3 DNA: TGCAGTGCTCCCGGGACTAGCGGGGGGGCTTTCGGCAATGAGCAGTTCTTC
J gene: TRBJ2-1
V gene: TRBV20-1
clone size: -
D gene: TRBD2

CDR3 protein: CASSASDGTGELFF
CDR3 DNA: TGTGCCAGCAGTGCCAGCGATGGCACCGGGGAGCTGTTTTTT
J gene: TRBJ2-2
V gene: TRBV6-4
clone size: many
D gene: -

CDR3 protein: CASSITPPPFAPCQRETQYF
CDR3 DNA: TGTGCCAGCAGCATCACACCCCCCCCCTTTGCGCCGTGCCAGAGAGAGACCCAGTACTTC
J gene: TRBJ2-5
V gene: TRBV21-1
clone size: few
D gene: -

CDR3 protein: CASSPVGVGETQYF
CDR3 DNA: TGTGCCAGCTCACCCGTAGGAGTGGGCGAGACCCAGTACTTC
J gene: TRBJ2-5
V gene: TRBV18
clone size: many
D gene: -

CDR3 protein: CASSYLAGGSEQFF
CDR3 DNA: TGTGCCAGCAGTTACCTAGCGGGAGGGAGTGAGCAGTTCTTC
J gene: TRBJ2-1
V gene: TRBV6-2/TRBV6-3
clone size: few
D gene: TRBD2

CDR3 protein: CASSADHLNYGYTF
CDR3 DNA: TGTGCCAGCAGCGCTGACCACCTCAACTATGGCTACACCTTC
J gene: TRBJ1-2
V gene: TRBV9
clone size: few
D gene: -

CDR3 protein: CASSSGTEAGELFF
CDR3 DNA: TGTGCCAGCAGTTCTGGAACGGAGGCCGGGGAGCTGTTTTTT
J gene: TRBJ2-2
V gene: TRBV6-5
clone size: many
D gene: -

CDR3 protein: CASSYPRDGTNTGELFF
CDR3 DNA: TGTGCCAGCAGTTACCCCCGGGACGGAACGAACACCGGGGAGCTGTTTTTT
J gene: TRBJ2-2
V gene: TRBV6-5
clone size: many
D gene: -

CDR3 protein: CSAPRQGGLAGGPSETQYF
CDR3 DNA: TGCAGTGCTCCTCGACAGGGGGGACTAGCGGGAGGGCCCTCAGAGACCCAGTACTTC
J gene: TRBJ2-5
V gene: TRBV20-1
clone size: medium-sized
D gene: TRBD2

CDR3 protein: CASSIGRDAQNEQFF
CDR3 DNA: TGTGCCAGTAGTATAGGGAGGGACGCACAAAATGAGCAGTTCTTC
J gene: TRBJ2-1
V gene: TRBV19
clone size: many
D gene: -

CDR3 protein: CSASYEAKNTEAFF
CDR3 DNA: TGCAGTGCTAGTTATGAGGCAAAGAACACTGAAGCTTTCTTT
J gene: TRBJ1-1
V gene: TRBV20-1
clone size: many
D gene: -

CDR3 protein: CATSDLASETQYF
CDR3 DNA: TGTGCCACCAGTGATTTGGCTTCGGAGACCCAGTACTTC
J gene: TRBJ2-5
V gene: TRBV24-1
clone size: -
D gene: -

CDR3 protein: CASSPGDWAKNIQYF
CDR3 DNA: TGTGCCAGCAGTCCAGGGGATTGGGCCAAAAACATTCAGTACTTC
J gene: TRBJ2-4
V gene: TRBV7-2
clone size: few
D gene: -

CDR3 protein: CASSFGGDEQYF
CDR3 DNA: TGTGCCAGCAGTTTCGGGGGGGACGAGCAGTACTTC
J gene: TRBJ2-7
V gene: TRBV27
clone size: many
D gene: TRBD2

CDR3 protein: CASSQWTRPGELFF
CDR3 DNA: TGTGCCAGCAGCCAATGGACTCGTCCTGGGGAGCTGTTTTTT
J gene: TRBJ2-2
V gene: TRBV3-1
clone size: -
D gene: -

CDR3 protein: CSVVPAAKNIQYF
CDR3 DNA: TGCAGCGTTGTTCCAGCAGCCAAAAACATTCAGTACTTC
J gene: TRBJ2-4
V gene: TRBV29-1
clone size: many
D gene: -

CDR3 protein: CASSEGGCGEQYF
CDR3 DNA: TGTGCCAGCAGCGAAGGGGGTTGTGGGGAGCAGTACTTC
J gene: TRBJ2-7
V gene: TRBV5-6
clone size: -
D gene: -

CDR3 protein: CASSTRLAGAEETQYF
CDR3 DNA: TGTGCCAGCAGCACGAGACTAGCGGGAGCAGAAGAGACCCAGTACTTC
J gene: TRBJ2-5
V gene: TRBV7-6
clone size: -
D gene: TRBD2

CDR3 protein: CATSPKKGAKAFF
CDR3 DNA: TGTGCCACCAGCCCTAAAAAAGGGGCAAAGGCTTTCTTT
J gene: TRBJ1-1
V gene: TRBV15
clone size: -
D gene: -

CDR3 protein: CASSLGQAGGFF
CDR3 DNA: TGTGCCAGCAGTTTAGGACAGGCCGGCGGGTTCTTC
J gene: TRBJ2-1
V gene: TRBV28
clone size: few
D gene: TRBD1

CDR3 protein: CASSSTSGRGTANIIRFF
CDR3 DNA: TGTGCCAGCAGCTCGACTAGCGGGAGAGGGACGGCCAACATTATTCGGTTCTTC
J gene: TRBJ2-1
V gene: TRBV12-3/TRBV12-4
clone size: many
D gene: TRBD2

CDR3 protein: CSASAASGTGNQPQHF
CDR3 DNA: TGCAGTGCTAGCGCCGCGTCGGGGACAGGGAATCAGCCCCAGCATTTT
J gene: TRBJ1-5
V gene: TRBV20-1
clone size: many
D gene: TRBD1

CDR3 protein: CASSRSPGQNTEAFF
CDR3 DNA: TGTGCCAGCAGTAGAAGTCCGGGACAGAACACTGAAGCTTTCTTT
J gene: TRBJ1-1
V gene: TRBV27
clone size: medium-sized
D gene: -

CDR3 protein: CASSISFEAYNEQFF
CDR3 DNA: TGTGCCAGTAGTATAAGTTTCGAGGCCTACAATGAGCAGTTCTTC
J gene: TRBJ2-1
V gene: TRBV19
clone size: few
D gene: -

CDR3 protein: CSVAGGGTDVYEQYF
CDR3 DNA: TGCAGCGTTGCCGGGGGGGGGACGGACGTCTACGAGCAGTACTTC
J gene: TRBJ2-7
V gene: TRBV29-1
clone size: medium-sized
D gene: TRBD2

CDR3 protein: CSAGHRWGTTRAYNEQFF
CDR3 DNA: TGCAGTGCTGGACACCGATGGGGAACTACCCGTGCCTACAATGAGCAGTTCTTC
J gene: TRBJ2-1
V gene: TRBV20-1
clone size: many
D gene: -

CDR3 protein: CASSSTGSSGWSYEQYF
CDR3 DNA: TGTGCCAGCAGTTCCACCGGTTCTAGCGGGTGGTCCTACGAGCAGTACTTC
J gene: TRBJ2-7
V gene: TRBV7-9
clone size: many
D gene: TRBD2

CDR3 protein: CASSQGTYYEQYF
CDR3 DNA: TGTGCCAGCAGCCAAGGGACCTACTACGAGCAGTACTTC
J gene: TRBJ2-7
V gene: TRBV3-1
clone size: medium-sized
D gene: -

CDR3 protein: CSARGTAEYTEAFF
CDR3 DNA: TGCAGTGCCAGAGGGACAGCAGAATACACTGAAGCTTTCTTT
J gene: TRBJ1-1
V gene: TRBV20-1
clone size: many
D gene: TRBD1

CDR3 protein: CSARGLAGDLYEQYF
CDR3 DNA: TGCAGTGCTAGAGGACTAGCGGGAGATCTCTACGAGCAGTACTTC
J gene: TRBJ2-7
V gene: TRBV20-1
clone size: -
D gene: TRBD2

CDR3 protein: CAWSVAERDQNTGELFF
CDR3 DNA: TGTGCCTGGAGTGTGGCCGAGCGGGACCAAAACACCGGGGAGCTGTTTTTT
J gene: TRBJ2-2
V gene: TRBV30
clone size: -
D gene: TRBD2

CDR3 protein: CASSQGTSGVFSQFF
CDR3 DNA: TGTGCCAGCAGCCAAGGGACTAGCGGGGTCTTCTCGCAGTTCTTC
J gene: TRBJ2-1
V gene: TRBV3-1
clone size: many
D gene: TRBD2